Following are 17 T cell receptor beta chains from one sample sequenced in a study of regulatory T cells in long-lasting Graves disease. Time point here: newly diagnosed GD, antithyroid drugs for less than 3 months. Researchers made the TCR library from RNA that was extracted from PBMCs. Through Arm-PCR of CDR3 regions and iRepertoire HTBI primers, TCR beta libraries were built. TCRdb reanalysed the multiplex PCR reads using MiXCR and keeps one entry per CDR3 protein. The profile shows approximately 400,000 distinct CDR3 sequences, about 15% of them singletons. These data also featured in a second study, about T cells in Graves' hyperthyroidism and ophthalmopathy.

The sample consisted of peripheral blood mononuclear cells (PBMCs), taken at new diagnosis, from a patient treated with antithyroid drugs. Receptor source: a woman aged 40-49 years with Graves disease.

This clonotype occurred once. Likely a read error: the CDR3 ends without its conserved phenylalanine or tryptophan. The CDR3: CASSYSKPGTSGSYNEQFL. Written as DNA, the CDR3 is TGTGCCAGCAGTTACTCCAAGCCCGGGACTAGCGGGAGCTACAATGAGCAGTTCCTC. This sequence joins TRBV6-5 and TRBJ2-1; the match to TRBD2 covers 14 bases. The CDR3 length is 19 residues. After removal of 0 bases from V and 3 bases from J, the junction contained 7 bases not matched to a gene. Germline V gene sequence: CDR1 MNHEY, CDR2 SVGAGI.

This clonotype was observed a handful of times. The junction shows a germline mismatch at one end, possibly a read error. The chain recombines TRBV13 with TRBJ2-7; D possibly corresponds to TRBD1 (6 bases). Per germline, CDR1 PRHDT and CDR2 FYEKMQ (reference sequence). The CDR3 is 14 residues long. CDR3 coding DNA: TGTGCCACCAGCTCACGGGACATTTCCTACGAGCAGTACTTC. The encoded protein is CATSSRDISYEQYF.

In its sample, this clonotype was seen many times. The V and J genes are TRBV7-2 and TRBJ2-1; D is unclear. CDR1 and CDR2 (germline): SGHTA, FQGNSA. Trimming stripped 4 bases from V and 7 bases from J, with 8 bases between. There are 12 residues in the CDR3. CDR3 residues: CASSSLRNEQFF. CDR3 bases: TGTGCCAGCAGCTCCCTGAGGAATGAGCAGTTCTTC.

The table lists this clonotype with a few counts. This chain links TRBV6-1 with TRBJ1-1; D ambiguous. Trimming left V 7 bases short and J 4 bases short, with 16 bases between. The CDR3 covers 14 residues. Germline-derived CDR1 and CDR2 are MNHNS and SASEGT. The CDR3 nucleotides are TGTGCCAGCACCGAGACATTGACCTTCACTGAAGCTTTCTTT. Amino acid sequence: CASTETLTFTEAFF.

This clonotype has ten or more counts. The chain carries TRBV6-1 and TRBJ2-1; 16 bases align to TRBD2. CDR3 size: 20 residues. The V gene end was trimmed by 7 bases and the J gene end by 0 bases; junction bases not matched to a gene: 12. Germline loops: CDR1 MNHNS, CDR2 SASEGT. The CDR3 is CASKATGLAGGGRSYNEQFF. The CDR3, as DNA: TGTGCCAGCAAAGCAACGGGACTAGCGGGAGGGGGGCGCTCCTACAATGAGCAGTTCTTC.

This clonotype was recorded many times. The CDR3 DNA is TGTGCCAGCAGTTTTGGGGGTTTTGTCACTGAAGCTTTCTTT. Its protein product is CASSFGGFVTEAFF. The chain couples TRBV27 to TRBJ1-1; D possibly corresponds to TRBD1 (5 bases). CDR1 and CDR2 (germline): MNHEY, SMNVEV (reference sequence). V was trimmed by 3 bases and J by 4 bases, leaving 12 bases between them. This CDR3 comprises 14 residues.

The genes are TRBV7-2 and TRBJ2-5, with 10 positions matching TRBD2. V was clipped by 3 bases and J by 7 bases; unmatched bases: 5. Germline assignment: CDR1 SGHTA and CDR2 FQGNSA. The CDR3 is 14 residues long. The CDR3 is CASSFGLAEGTQYF. The CDR3 nucleotides are TGTGCCAGCAGCTTCGGACTAGCGGAGGGGACCCAGTACTTC.

This clonotype was seen more than once but under ten times. This rearrangement joins TRBV5-5 to TRBJ1-2, with D perhaps matching TRBD1 (5 bases). The ends were cut back, 0 bases at V and 8 bases at J, with 17 bases in the middle. Germline lookup yields CDR1 SGHKS and CDR2 YYEKEE (reference sequence). The CDR3 is made up of 15 amino acids. The CDR3 protein is CASSLAGLLGEGYTF. The CDR3 nucleotides are TGTGCCAGCAGCTTGGCCGGACTCTTGGGGGAAGGCTACACCTTC. Combining the CDR3 with reference TRBV5-5 and TRBJ1-2 gives the whole variable domain DAGVTQSPTHLIKTRGQQVTLRCSPISGHKSVSWYQQVLGQGPQFIFQYYEKEERGRGNFPDRFSARQFPNYSSELNVNALLLGDSALYLCASSLAGLLGEGYTFGSGTRLTVV.

This clonotype has a count of ten or more. This rearrangement joins TRBV29-1 to TRBJ2-3, with D perhaps matching TRBD1 or TRBD2 (6 bases each). CDR1 SQVTM and CDR2 ANQGSEA come from the germline V gene. V lost 6 bases, J lost 4 bases, and 20 bases lay in between. This CDR3 contains 15 residues. This CDR3 reads CSVSGASSSPDTQYF. The CDR3 region has the DNA TGCAGCGTCTCGGGGGCTAGCTCAAGCCCAGATACGCAGTATTTT.

This clonotype was detected a few times. One end of the junction is discordant with germline, which a read error may explain. The chain carries TRBV5-4 and TRBJ1-6; D remains unclear. From germline, CDR1 is SGHNT and CDR2 YYREEE (reference sequence). CDR3 length equals 16 residues. The CDR3 coding sequence is TGTGCTAGCAGCTTGGACGCCGGGGTACGGGATTCACCCCTCCACTTT. Translating it yields CASSLDAGVRDSPLHF.

This clonotype was counted at least ten times. The chain links TRBV2 to TRBJ1-6; D is unclear. Trimming pared 4 bases from V and 10 bases from J, leaving 17 bases between. CDR3 length: 15 residues. The germline V gene encodes CDR1 SNHLY and CDR2 FYNNEI. CDR3 sequence (DNA): TGTGCCAGCAGTGCCGGCAGCTCCGGTGGGTCACCCCTCCACTTT. This codes for CASSAGSSGGSPLHF.

This clonotype was recorded many times. V gene TRBV12-3 or TRBV12-4 combines with J gene TRBJ2-5; 9 nucleotides line up with TRBD1. The CDR3 runs 17 residues. V lost 3 bases to trimming and J lost 2 bases; unmatched junction nucleotides: 10. CDR3: CASSFLRLDRGQETQYF. DNA for the CDR3: TGTGCCAGCAGTTTTCTGCGTCTCGACAGGGGGCAAGAGACCCAGTACTTC.

On this clonotype itself: Since a much larger clone is just one base distant, this may be a read error. It is unclear where the CDR3 begins or ends on the DNA, so no DNA is shown, and the CDR3 is as TCRdb lists it. The chain employs TRBV11-2 and TRBJ2-2; the table names TRBD2, a call not compared with the DNA. The CDR3 numbers 19 amino acids, ends counted. Germline V CDR1 and CDR2: SGHAT, FQNNGV. This CDR3 reads CASSSRTSGTVVLGGSCFF.

This clonotype was recorded at least ten times. This chain uses TRBV28 with TRBJ1-1, with a weak D call TRBD1 (5 bases). Trimming left V 5 bases short and J 8 bases short, with 18 bases between. The CDR3 has 14 amino acids. CDR1 and CDR2 from the germline V gene are MDHEN and SYDVKM. CDR3 DNA sequence: TGTGCCAGCAGTGGAAGGACACCGGTGGGCGAAGCTTTCTTT. It is translated as CASSGRTPVGEAFF.

This clonotype was detected many times. The V gene is TRBV7-6, the J gene TRBJ2-1; 13 nucleotides align to TRBD2. Unmatched junction bases numbered 1, after V lost 1 base and J lost 7 bases. CDR3 length equals 15 residues. In germline, CDR1 is SGHVS, CDR2 FNYEAQ. DNA for the CDR3: TGTGCCAGCAGCTTAGAGGGACTAGCGGGAAATGAGCAGTTCTTC. Its translation is CASSLEGLAGNEQFF.

The DNA of the CDR3 is TGCAGTGCTAGAGATGCAGGGACTAGCGAGGAACCAGGGGCAAGATTGGCCCAGTACTTC. It encodes CSARDAGTSEEPGARLAQYF. This sequence joins TRBV20-1 and TRBJ2-5; 10 nucleotides match TRBD2. This CDR3 is 20 amino acids long. Losses at the gene ends were 0 bases for V and 9 bases for J; bases not matched to a gene: 25. Germline assignment: CDR1 DFQATT and CDR2 SNEGSKA (reference sequence).

The rearrangement uses TRBV10-2 and TRBJ2-5, with TRBD1 matching 9 bases. The ends lost 0 bases at V and 3 bases at J; junction bases unmatched: 5. Germline CDR1 is WSHSY and CDR2 is SAAADI. The CDR3 length is 16 residues. In nucleotides, the CDR3 is TGCGCCAGCAGTGAGTCGAGACAGGGGGTGAAAGAGACCCAGTACTTC. Translation gives CASSESRQGVKETQYF.